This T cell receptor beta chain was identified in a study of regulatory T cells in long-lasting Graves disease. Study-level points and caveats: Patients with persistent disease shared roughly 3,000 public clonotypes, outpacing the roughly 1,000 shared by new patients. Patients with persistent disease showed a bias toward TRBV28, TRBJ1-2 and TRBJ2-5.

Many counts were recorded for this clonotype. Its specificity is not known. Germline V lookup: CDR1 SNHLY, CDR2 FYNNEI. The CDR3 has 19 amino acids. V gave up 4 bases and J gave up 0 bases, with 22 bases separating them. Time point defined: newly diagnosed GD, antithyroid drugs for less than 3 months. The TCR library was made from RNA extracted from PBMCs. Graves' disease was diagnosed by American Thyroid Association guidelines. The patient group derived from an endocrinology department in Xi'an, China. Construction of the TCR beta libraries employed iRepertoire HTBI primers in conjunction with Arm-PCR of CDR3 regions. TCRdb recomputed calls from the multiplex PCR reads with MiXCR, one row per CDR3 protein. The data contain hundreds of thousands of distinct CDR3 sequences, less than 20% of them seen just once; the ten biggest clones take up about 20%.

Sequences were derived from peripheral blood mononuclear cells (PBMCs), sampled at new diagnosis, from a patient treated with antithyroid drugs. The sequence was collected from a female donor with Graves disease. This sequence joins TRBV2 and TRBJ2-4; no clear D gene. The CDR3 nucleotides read TGTGCCAGCAGTGTTAGCCTGTTCAAAGGCAGACTAGCCAAAAACATTCAGTACTTC. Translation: CASSVSLFKGRLAKNIQYF.